The sequence of this T cell receptor (beta chain) was determined in a study of monozygotic twins with inflammatory bowel disease. Regarding the study as a whole: Researchers reported no repertoire similarity difference between concordant and discordant twins, possibly from limited power.

Eight separate reactions per sample served to make cDNA. Molecular identifiers with 6-nucleotide sample barcodes were added during cDNA synthesis via template switching. TCRdb derives one entry per CDR3 protein from the 5' RACE reads, leaving out DNA. The listing contains around 450,000 distinct CDR3 sequences. Of note for this clonotype: What it binds is not known.

Per the germline V gene, CDR1 is MNHEY and CDR2 is SVGAGI. The CDR3 consists of 13 residues. The sequence was collected from a human donor with ulcerative colitis or Crohn's disease, or a healthy co-twin of an affected twin (not recorded which). The V call is TRBV6-5, the J call TRBJ1-2; TCRdb returns TRBD1, unconfirmable since there is no DNA. The specimen sequenced was blood. CDR3 sequence: CASSPGVLDGYTF.